Given below is one T cell receptor (beta chain) in context. Its matching antigen is unknown. This specimen comes from a study of Ad26.COV2.S vaccination and SARS-CoV-2 variants. Study-level results: The study found similar non-spike TCR breadth in vaccine and placebo recipients. After vaccination, reports described spike-specific CD8+ and CD4+ T cell responses as showing substantial breadth.

Regarding treatment: some 20 received Ad26.COV2.S at low or high dose, single or two shots; several received placebo; per-sample allocation not given. After the first vaccine or placebo injection, samples were drawn on day 63. This adult donor, from Boston, was 18-55 years old. Generated by immunoSEQ multiplex PCR, the TCRdb table keeps only in-frame clones and is missing some. The data contain about 400,000 clones, roughly 90% of them singletons. Trimming took 3 bases from V and 8 from J; bases not matched to a gene: 7. Germline values: CDR1 MGHRA, CDR2 YSYEKL. This CDR3 has 15 residues. The genes are TRBV4-1 and TRBJ1-2, with 12 bases that match TRBD1. Specimen: peripheral blood, collected in a trial of Ad26.COV2.S vaccine versus placebo. The sequence derives from a person aged 18-60 years who received the Ad26.COV2.S COVID-19 vaccine or a placebo. The CDR3 DNA sequence: TGCGCCAGCAGCCAGGGGACAGGGGGCATAGAAGGCTACACCTTC. Its translation: CASSQGTGGIEGYTF.